This passage covers 23 T cell receptor beta chains from one sample sequenced in a study of regulatory T cells in long-lasting Graves disease. Arm-PCR of CDR3 regions and iRepertoire HTBI primers were used to build TCR beta libraries. MiXCR was run by TCRdb on the multiplex PCR reads, yielding one entry per CDR3 protein. The sample consists of a few hundred thousand distinct CDR3 sequences, about a sixth of them appearing once. The time point is: newly diagnosed GD, antithyroid drugs for less than 3 months. PBMCs were the source of the RNA used for TCR sequencing. Another study also made use of these data, one on T cells in Graves' hyperthyroidism and ophthalmopathy.

Sequencing was performed on peripheral blood mononuclear cells (PBMCs), taken at new diagnosis, from a patient treated with antithyroid drugs. The receptors were sampled from a woman aged 18-29 years with Graves disease.

This clonotype was seen repeatedly, ten times or more. This chain links TRBV3-1 with TRBJ2-5; a weak D match, TRBD2 (5 bases). Germline V CDR1 and CDR2: LGHDT, YNNKEL (reference sequence). The length of the CDR3 is 14 residues. Trimming shortened V by 0 bases and J by 5 bases, and 10 bases separated the two germline ends. CDR3 in DNA: TGTGCCAGCAGCCAAGATAGCGCTAGCGAGACCCAGTACTTC. Its protein is CASSQDSASETQYF.

Many counts were recorded for this clonotype. The junction and the germline gene differ at one end; a read error may be behind it. Here the CDR3 reads CASSLQGAHYEQYF. The CDR3 DNA reads TGTGCCAGCAGTTTACAGGGGGCCCACTACGAGCAGTACTTC. The J gene is TRBJ2-7, the V gene TRBV5-1, with 9 nucleotides matching TRBD1. This CDR3 comprises 14 residues. CDR1 is SGHRS and CDR2 is YFSETQ in the germline V gene.

This clonotype was observed at least ten times. A read error may produce the germline difference seen at one junction end. The rearrangement links TRBV5-1 to TRBJ2-7; 8 nucleotides align to TRBD1. Per germline, CDR1 SGHRS and CDR2 YFSETQ. This CDR3 comprises 15 residues. The CDR3 sequence is CDSKQSEDRAYEQYF. In DNA, the CDR3 is TGCGACAGCAAGCAATCCGAGGACAGGGCATACGAGCAGTACTTC. Full variable domain (missing parts from reference TRBV5-1 and TRBJ2-7): KAGVTQTPRYLIKTRGQQVTLSCSPISGHRSVSWYQQTPGQGLQFLFEYFSETQRNKGNFPGRFSGRQFSNSRSEMNVSTLELGDSALYLCDSKQSEDRAYEQYFGPGTRLTVT.

This clonotype was observed at least ten times. The rearrangement uses TRBV4-1 and TRBJ1-6, with D uncertain. Per germline, CDR1 MGHRA and CDR2 YSYEKL. Trimming cost V 0 bases and J 11 bases, with 11 bases left between them. There are 14 residues in the CDR3. In DNA, the CDR3 is TGCGCCAGCAGCCAAGAAGAGCTGGATCCACCCCTCCACTTT. Its translation: CASSQEELDPPLHF.

In its sample, this clonotype was seen many times. V and J are TRBV20-1 and TRBJ1-1; maybe TRBD1 (5 bases). This CDR3 is built from 13 residues. Germline V gives CDR1 DFQATT, CDR2 SNEGSKA (reference sequence). V was shortened by 3 bases and J by 4 bases, with 12 bases between the two germline ends. CDR3 sequence: CSARGVGGTEAFF. The CDR3 nucleotides read TGCAGTGCTAGGGGGGTGGGGGGCACTGAAGCTTTCTTT.

This clonotype has a count of ten or more. CDR3 sequence: CASQVYTGSNQPQHF. The CDR3 DNA reads TGTGCCAGCCAAGTATATACGGGTAGCAATCAGCCCCAGCATTTT. The chain couples TRBV28 to TRBJ1-5; D gene ambiguous. Germline V gives CDR1 MDHEN, CDR2 SYDVKM. The CDR3 consists of 15 residues. Between the trimmed V and J ends, which lost 8 bases and 0 bases, there was a span of 14 bases. Complete variable domain (other parts from reference TRBV28 and TRBJ1-5): DVKVTQSSRYLVKRTGEKVFLECVQDMDHENMFWYRQDPGLGLRLIYFSYDVKMKEKGDIPEGYSVSREKKERFSLILESASTNQTSMYLCASQVYTGSNQPQHFGDGTRLSIL.

This clonotype was observed a few times. The CDR3 DNA follows: TGCGCCAGCAGCTTGGGGACAGGGGGCTATGAGACCCAGTACTTC. It encodes CASSLGTGGYETQYF. The chain uses TRBV5-1 and TRBJ2-5; the match to TRBD1 covers 11 bases. Trimming cost V 0 bases and J 5 bases; bases outside gene matches: 3. The CDR3 is 15 amino acids. The germline V gene encodes CDR1 SGHRS and CDR2 YFSETQ.

This clonotype was observed many times. The chain couples TRBV18 to TRBJ2-7, with 9 bases aligning to TRBD1. The CDR3 totals 13 residues. The germline V gene has CDR1 KGHSH and CDR2 LQKENI. With V trimmed by 6 bases and J by 5 bases, 5 bases remained unmatched. The CDR3 region is CASSGQGSHEQYF. The CDR3 DNA sequence: TGTGCCAGCTCGGGACAGGGTTCTCACGAGCAGTACTTC.

This clonotype was counted between two and nine times. The chain employs TRBV9 and TRBJ2-1, with 13 bases matching TRBD2. The length of the CDR3 is 16 residues. Looked up from germline, CDR1 is SGDLS and CDR2 is YYNGEE. Trimming at V came to 0 bases and at J to 6 bases, leaving 3 bases not matched to a gene. The CDR3 loop is CASSVGGLAGSNEQFF. CDR3 bases: TGTGCCAGCAGCGTAGGGGGACTAGCGGGATCCAATGAGCAGTTCTTC.

This clonotype was found many times. V gene TRBV20-1 combines with J gene TRBJ2-7; D may be TRBD2 (6 bases). V dropped 1 base and J dropped 6 bases, with 7 bases sitting between them. The germline V gene has CDR1 DFQATT and CDR2 SNEGSKA (reference sequence). The CDR3 totals 11 residues. CDR3 protein: CSARGDSEQYF. The DNA for the CDR3 is TGCAGTGCTAGAGGGGACTCCGAGCAGTACTTC.

This clonotype was counted at least ten times. This chain links TRBV28 with TRBJ1-1; maybe TRBD1 (5 bases). The CDR3 runs 12 residues. Deletions cut 6 bases from V and 8 bases from J, with 13 bases between. The germline CDR1 and CDR2 sequences are MDHEN and SYDVKM. CDR3 bases: TGTGCCAGCAGCCGACTCGGGGCCGAAGCTTTCTTT. Protein: CASSRLGAEAFF.

This clonotype was seen many times. This sequence joins TRBV5-5 and TRBJ2-7; D is ambiguous. Germline CDR1 and CDR2: SGHKS and YYEKEE (reference sequence). The CDR3 is 15 residues long. The ends were cut back, 4 bases at V and 4 bases at J, with 18 bases in the middle. The CDR3 coding sequence is TGTGCCAGCAGCCTCCGGTTGGCACTTTGGTACGAGCAGTACTTC. Translation gives CASSLRLALWYEQYF. Variable domain in full (rest from reference TRBV5-5 and TRBJ2-7): DAGVTQSPTHLIKTRGQQVTLRCSPISGHKSVSWYQQVLGQGPQFIFQYYEKEERGRGNFPDRFSARQFPNYSSELNVNALLLGDSALYLCASSLRLALWYEQYFGPGTRLTVT.

In this sample, this clonotype turned up many times. The V gene is TRBV11-2, the J gene TRBJ2-7; a weak D match, TRBD2 (6 bases). Trimming shortened V by 5 bases and J by 2 bases, and 10 bases separated the two germline ends. This CDR3 is 13 amino acids long. Germline CDR1 reads SGHAT; CDR2 reads FQNNGV. The CDR3 DNA follows: TGTGCCAGCAGCCGCGGGGAGACCTACGAGCAGTACTTC. Translating gives CASSRGETYEQYF. Variable domain in full (rest from reference TRBV11-2 and TRBJ2-7): EAGVAQSPRYKIIEKRQSVAFWCNPISGHATLYWYQQILGQGPKLLIQFQNNGVVDDSQLPKDRFSAERLKGVDSTLKIQPAKLEDSAVYLCASSRGETYEQYFGPGTRLTVT.

This clonotype has a count of ten or more. This chain connects TRBV5-1 to TRBJ1-1, with D perhaps TRBD1 (6 bases). Germline V gene sequence: CDR1 SGHRS, CDR2 YFSETQ. CDR3 length: 15 amino acids. Trimming took 6 bases from V and 0 from J, leaving 15 bases between them. The CDR3 loop reads CASTSRTDMNTEAFF. CDR3 DNA sequence: TGCGCCAGCACTTCACGGACAGATATGAACACTGAAGCTTTCTTT.

This chain connects TRBV6-4 to TRBJ2-3; a possible D gene is TRBD2 (5 bases). CDR1 and CDR2 (germline): MRHNA, SNTAGT. The CDR3 is 15 amino acids. The V and J ends lost 6 bases and 1 base respectively, with 14 bases between them. The CDR3 DNA follows: TGTGCCAGCAGCACGAACGGGGATGGCACAGATACGCAGTATTTT. Residues: CASSTNGDGTDTQYF.

The genes are TRBV5-1 and TRBJ2-1; D may be TRBD2 (5 bases). The CDR3 runs 13 residues. V lost 0 bases and J lost 9, with 10 bases in between. Germline CDR1 SGHRS, CDR2 YFSETQ. CDR3 nucleotide sequence: TGCGCCAGCAGCTTGGGAGAGGGCCGTGAGCAGTTCTTC. Translating it yields CASSLGEGREQFF.

The table lists this clonotype with a few counts. The genes are TRBV29-1 and TRBJ2-5; TRBD2 is a possible D gene (6 bases). CDR1 and CDR2 from the germline V gene are SQVTM and ANQGSEA. The CDR3 consists of 12 residues. The DNA of the CDR3 is TGCACCATCCACCCGGGGGAGGAGACCCAGTACTTC. Translation gives CTIHPGEETQYF.

This clonotype was recorded at least ten times. The rearrangement uses TRBV11-2 and TRBJ2-5; the match to TRBD1 covers 8 bases. Germline V gene data show CDR1 as SGHAT and CDR2 as FQNNGV. This CDR3 region has 16 residues. With V trimmed by 4 bases and J by 5 bases, 12 bases remained unmatched. The CDR3 region is CASSSRTGSMWETQYF. CDR3 DNA sequence: TGTGCCAGCAGCTCCCGGACAGGGTCGATGTGGGAGACCCAGTACTTC.

The chain carries TRBV5-6 and TRBJ1-2; 11 positions match TRBD1. The length of the CDR3 is 16 residues. V lost 5 bases to trimming and J lost 3 bases; unmatched junction nucleotides: 9. Germline V gene sequence: CDR1 SGHDT, CDR2 YYEEEE. The CDR3 here is CASRASPGQGDYGYTF. The DNA of the CDR3 is TGTGCCAGCAGGGCAAGCCCGGGACAGGGGGACTATGGCTACACCTTC.

This clonotype was counted only a few times. CDR3 nucleotides: TGTGCCAGCAGTCTTCGGATGGGAAACACCATATATTTT. Translation gives CASSLRMGNTIYF. V usage is TRBV12-3 or TRBV12-4 and J usage is TRBJ1-3; D not certain. The CDR3 extends over 13 amino acids. The V gene lost 5 bases and the J gene lost 4 bases, with 9 bases spanning the gap.

In regard to this clonotype: Given a much more abundant clone one base away, this may be a read error. The genes are TRBV6-1 and TRBJ2-7, with D perhaps given as TRBD1 or TRBD2 (6 bases each). Trimming removed 6 bases from V and 12 bases from J, with 24 bases in between. The CDR3 has 14 residues. The germline CDR1 and CDR2 sequences are MNHNS and SASEGT. The CDR3 bases are TGTGCCAGCAGCGTGGGGGGACAAGTGGAGACCCGGTACTTC. This translates into CASSVGGQVETRYF.

This clonotype was recorded many times. The CDR3 bases are TGTGCCAGCAGCCAACACCCCGGTCTCTACGGAGAGCAGTACTTC. Its translation: CASSQHPGLYGEQYF. This rearrangement joins TRBV7-2 to TRBJ2-7; D gene ambiguous. CDR1 SGHTA and CDR2 FQGNSA come from the germline V gene. The CDR3 runs 15 residues. The V gene lost 5 bases and the J gene lost 7 bases, with 21 bases spanning the gap.

The chain has TRBV6-1 and TRBJ1-4; perhaps TRBD1 as D (5 bases). V was cut by 2 bases and J by 4 bases, with 11 bases left in between. The CDR3 contains 15 residues. Per the germline V gene, CDR1 is MNHNS and CDR2 is SASEGT. The CDR3 DNA reads as TGTGCCAGCAGTGAACAGGCAGGGAGTAATGAAAAACTGTTTTTT. Translated: CASSEQAGSNEKLFF.